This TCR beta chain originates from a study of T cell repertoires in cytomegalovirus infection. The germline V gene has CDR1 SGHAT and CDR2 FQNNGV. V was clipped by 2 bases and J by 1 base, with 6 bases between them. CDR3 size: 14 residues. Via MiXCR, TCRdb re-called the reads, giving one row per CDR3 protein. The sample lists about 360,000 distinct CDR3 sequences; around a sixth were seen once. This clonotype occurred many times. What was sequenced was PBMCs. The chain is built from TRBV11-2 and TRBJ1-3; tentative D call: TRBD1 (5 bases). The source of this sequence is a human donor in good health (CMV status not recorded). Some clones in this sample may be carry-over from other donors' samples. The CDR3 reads CASSLYRSGNTIYF. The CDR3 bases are TGTGCCAGCAGCTTATACAGGTCTGGAAACACCATATATTTT. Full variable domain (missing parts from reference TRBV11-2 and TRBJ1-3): EAGVAQSPRYKIIEKRQSVAFWCNPISGHATLYWYQQILGQGPKLLIQFQNNGVVDDSQLPKDRFSAERLKGVDSTLKIQPAKLEDSAVYLCASSLYRSGNTIYFGEGSWLTVV.